The source of this T cell receptor (beta chain) is a study of blood T cell repertoires in COVID-19. About the research overall: The United States, Italy and Spain supplied acute and convalescent COVID-19 samples.

The data were produced by immunoSEQ multiplex PCR, yet TCRdb's version contains in-frame clones alone and is incomplete. This sample carries fewer than 400,000 clones, 85% to 90% of them seen once, and the ten largest clones take 2.5% to 3.5%. Germline V gene data show CDR1 as KGHSH and CDR2 as LQKENI. V lost 1 base to trimming and J lost 6 bases; unmatched junction nucleotides: 5. This CDR3 is built from 14 residues. Sequencing used peripheral blood. This receptor was taken from a woman younger than 45 with COVID-19, enrolled during active disease. The chain uses TRBV18 and TRBJ1-1, with TRBD1 identical over 7 bases. CDR3 sequence reads: CASSPREGAAEAFF. The CDR3 DNA follows: TGTGCCAGCTCACCACGTGAGGGGGCGGCTGAAGCTTTCTTT.